These 32 T cell receptor beta chains came from one sample sequenced in a study of vaccination and CD4 T cells after COVID-19. Cultured CD4+ T cell DNA underwent sequencing with the Oncomine TCR Beta short-read assay. TCRdb re-derived calls from the PCR reads in MiXCR, one entry per CDR3 protein. Of 17,000 or so distinct CDR3 sequences listed, around 45% were seen once; the top ten hold roughly 5.7%. These TCRs are of unknown antigen specificity. Noted treatment: approximately 11-day PBMC culture with coronavirus spike peptide pools or control peptides (ViraFEST assay). The sample here was CD4+ T cells from blood, cultured in vitro, taken before SARS-CoV-2 vaccination. The receptors come from a human donor who had recovered from COVID-19.

The chain has TRBV19 and TRBJ2-7; no clear D gene. The ends were cut back, 5 bases at V and 5 bases at J, with 22 bases in the middle. The length of the CDR3 is 16 residues. Germline CDR1 is LNHDA and CDR2 is SQIVND (reference sequence). The CDR3 protein is CASSFSPTGRSDEQYF. CDR3 in DNA: TGTGCCAGTAGTTTTTCACCTACCGGACGGAGCGACGAGCAGTACTTC.

This chain uses TRBV4-1 with TRBJ2-3; 9 bases map to TRBD2. There are 16 residues in the CDR3. V lost 4 bases, J lost 3 bases, and 8 bases stayed unmatched. Germline V gives CDR1 MGHRA, CDR2 YSYEKL. DNA for the CDR3: TGCGCCAGCAGCCCCGGTAGCGGGAGTATTACAGATACGCAGTATTTT. Protein: CASSPGSGSITDTQYF.

V gene TRBV24-1 combines with J gene TRBJ2-3; weak D call: TRBD2 (6 bases). In germline, CDR1 is KGHDR, CDR2 SFDVKD. V was cut by 2 bases and J by 2 bases, with 10 bases left in between. CDR3 size: 15 residues. DNA of the CDR3: TGTGCCACCAGTGATTACGCGGGGATCACAGATACGCAGTATTTT. Its protein is CATSDYAGITDTQYF.

The chain couples TRBV20-1 to TRBJ2-7, with D possibly being TRBD2 (6 bases). CDR3 size: 14 residues. The ends were cut back, 5 bases at V and 4 bases at J, with 18 bases in the middle. CDR1 DFQATT and CDR2 SNEGSKA come from the germline V gene (reference sequence). CDR3 bases: TGCAGTGCTGGGCCGAGCGGGCTCCCTTACGAGCAGTACTTC. This sequence encodes CSAGPSGLPYEQYF.

This chain links TRBV5-1 with TRBJ1-2; D remains ambiguous. Germline CDR1 reads SGHRS; CDR2 reads YFSETQ. CDR3 size: 14 residues. The V end was cut by 2 bases, the J end by 3 bases, with 11 bases between. The DNA for the CDR3 is TGCGCCAGCAGCTTTCCAGATTTGGACTATGGCTACACCTTC. Translating it yields CASSFPDLDYGYTF.

The chain joins TRBV19 to TRBJ2-3; 9 bases agree with TRBD1. The CDR3 length is 20 residues. The germline V gene has CDR1 LNHDA and CDR2 SQIVND (reference sequence). Germline trimming cut 6 bases from V and 0 bases from J; bases unmatched to any gene: 19. The CDR3 sequence is CASSYNSGTGNLVSTDTQYF. CDR3 bases: TGTGCCAGTAGCTACAATTCAGGGACAGGGAACCTTGTTAGCACAGATACGCAGTATTTT. Drawing the rest from reference TRBV19 and TRBJ2-3, the complete variable domain is DGGITQSPKYLFRKEGQNVTLSCEQNLNHDAMYWYRQDPGQGLRLIYYSQIVNDFQKGDIAEGYSVSREKKESFPLTVTSAQKNPTAFYLCASSYNSGTGNLVSTDTQYFGPGTRLTVL.

The gene calls are TRBV7-8 and TRBJ1-5; D unresolved. The germline V and J ends were trimmed by 4 bases and 7 bases, with 17 bases remaining between them. Germline V gives CDR1 SGHVS, CDR2 FQNEAQ. This CDR3 is 15 amino acids long. The CDR3 coding sequence is TGTGCCAGCAGCTACTCGTCGGCCCCGGGGCAGCCCCAGCATTTT. It specifies CASSYSSAPGQPQHF.

This clonotype is judged medium-sized (0.01 to 0.1%). V and J are TRBV20-1 and TRBJ2-3, with D perhaps TRBD1 or TRBD2 (5 bases each). The ends were cut back, 3 bases at V and 0 bases at J, with 10 bases in the middle. Germline lookup yields CDR1 DFQATT and CDR2 SNEGSKA (reference sequence). The CDR3 consists of 14 residues. The CDR3 DNA reads TGCAGTGCTAGCGGGACCTCTAGCACAGATACGCAGTATTTT. As protein: CSASGTSSTDTQYF.

This clonotype appeared a few times. This chain connects TRBV20-1 to TRBJ1-1; 8 positions agree with TRBD1. The V gene end was trimmed by 6 bases and the J gene end by 5 bases; junction bases not matched to a gene: 11. The CDR3 sequence is 14 residues long. Germline-derived CDR1 and CDR2 are DFQATT and SNEGSKA (reference sequence). The CDR3 DNA follows: TGCAGTGCATTTGAGACAGGGGTAAGGACTGAAGCTTTCTTT. Translation: CSAFETGVRTEAFF.

This chain links TRBV7-6 with TRBJ2-5, with a weak D call TRBD2 (6 bases). CDR3 length equals 15 residues. Trimming left V 10 bases short and J 0 bases short, with 18 bases between. CDR1 and CDR2 from the germline V gene are SGHVS and FNYEAQ. The DNA of the CDR3 is TGTGCCACCACACAGACGGGGACTTACCAAGAGACCCAGTACTTC. Translated, it gives CATTQTGTYQETQYF.

The V gene is TRBV11-2, the J gene TRBJ2-3; D gene ambiguous. Per the germline V gene, CDR1 is SGHAT and CDR2 is FQNNGV. The CDR3 extends over 14 amino acids. V lost 4 bases and J lost 2, with 10 bases in between. The CDR3 sequence: CASSSPESTDTQYF. CDR3 sequence (DNA): TGTGCCAGCAGCTCCCCGGAGTCCACAGATACGCAGTATTTT.

The genes are TRBV7-3 and TRBJ2-5; D possibly corresponds to TRBD1 (8 bases). CDR1 is SGHTA, CDR2 FQGTGA, per germline. The length of the CDR3 is 16 residues. Trimming took off 5 bases at V and 5 bases at J, with 21 bases between the two ends. CDR3 nucleotide sequence: TGTGCCAGCAGCCCAGGGGGGGGCAGGGGGCTTGAGACCCAGTACTTC. It yields the protein CASSPGGGRGLETQYF.

This chain uses TRBV6-5 with TRBJ1-5; 8 bases match TRBD1. Germline lookup yields CDR1 MNHEY and CDR2 SVGAGI. The CDR3 totals 15 residues. V dropped 2 bases and J dropped 7; count of bases not matched to a gene: 7. The chain's CDR3 is CASSYADRERQPQHF. The CDR3 DNA reads TGTGCCAGCAGTTACGCGGACAGGGAGAGGCAGCCCCAGCATTTT.

CDR3 protein: CASSSLRRSSYEQYF. The CDR3 DNA reads as TGTGCCAGCAGCTCGCTCCGACGGAGCTCCTACGAGCAGTACTTC. The chain is built from TRBV7-8 and TRBJ2-7; D not certain. Germline V lookup: CDR1 SGHVS, CDR2 FQNEAQ. This CDR3 is 15 amino acids long. Trimming shortened V by 4 bases and J by 0 bases, and 13 bases separated the two germline ends.

The table lists this clonotype with a few counts. The V call is TRBV19, the J call TRBJ2-7; TRBD2 aligns across 8 bases. The CDR3 consists of 14 residues. Germline V CDR1 and CDR2: LNHDA, SQIVND (reference sequence). V lost 5 bases and J lost 6; bases outside the gene matches: 9. CDR3 in DNA: TGTGCCAGTAGTTCCGGACTAGCAGTGAGCGAGCAGTACTTC. It yields the protein CASSSGLAVSEQYF.

This chain uses TRBV28 with TRBJ1-1, with D hard to call. V was shortened by 2 bases and J by 3 bases, with 7 bases between the two germline ends. CDR3 length equals 13 residues. CDR1 is MDHEN and CDR2 is SYDVKM in the germline V gene. The CDR3 loop is CASSLRGYTEAFF. The CDR3 DNA is TGTGCCAGCAGTTTACGGGGATACACTGAAGCTTTCTTT.

The table lists this clonotype with a few counts. The chain couples TRBV20-1 to TRBJ1-5; D is uncertain. V was shortened by 0 bases and J by 4 bases, with 13 bases between the two germline ends. This CDR3 has 15 residues. Per germline, CDR1 DFQATT and CDR2 SNEGSKA (reference sequence). CDR3 sequence reads: CSARDPLAGNQPQHF. Written as DNA, the CDR3 is TGCAGTGCTAGAGATCCCTTGGCGGGGAATCAGCCCCAGCATTTT.

This CDR3 reads CASSYHAGTIYNEQFF. CDR3 bases: TGTGCCAGCAGTTACCATGCCGGGACCATCTACAATGAGCAGTTCTTC. V usage is TRBV6-5 and J usage is TRBJ2-1; D may correspond to TRBD1 or TRBD2 (5 bases each). The ends were cut back, 2 bases at V and 3 bases at J, with 14 bases in the middle. CDR1 is MNHEY and CDR2 is SVGAGI in the germline V gene. This CDR3 has 16 residues.

The chain joins TRBV27 to TRBJ1-2; no definite D call. The CDR3 consists of 15 residues. Per germline, CDR1 MNHEY and CDR2 SMNVEV (reference sequence). The V gene lost 5 bases and the J gene lost 1 base, with 14 bases spanning the gap. The CDR3 DNA follows: TGTGCCAGCAGTCCCATGGGTTCCCATAACTATGGCTACACCTTC. Translation: CASSPMGSHNYGYTF.

This clonotype showed up just a few times. This chain uses TRBV10-3 with TRBJ1-1; 7 nucleotides agree with TRBD1. The CDR3 extends over 14 amino acids. Trimming cost V 2 bases and J 9 bases; bases outside gene matches: 9. Germline V gives CDR1 ENHRY, CDR2 SYGVKD. The CDR3 DNA sequence: TGTGCCATCAGTGAGCCCAGGGGGGGGGCCAAAGCTTTCTTT. Its translation: CAISEPRGGAKAFF.

This clonotype was seen only a few times. The chain combines TRBV7-2 with TRBJ1-2, with TRBD1 matching 7 bases. Unmatched junction bases numbered 8, after V lost 7 bases and J lost 3 bases. There are 14 residues in the CDR3. Germline lookup yields CDR1 SGHTA and CDR2 FQGNSA. Here the CDR3 DNA reads TGTGCCAGCACCCATCTAGGGGGCTACTATGGCTACACCTTC. This gives the protein CASTHLGGYYGYTF.

The chain couples TRBV2 to TRBJ2-3; no firm D call. V lost 1 base and J 10 bases, leaving 6 bases between the germline ends. This CDR3 has 11 residues. CDR1 is SNHLY, CDR2 FYNNEI, per germline. The CDR3 sequence: CASSEGGPQYF. CDR3 sequence (DNA): TGTGCCAGCAGTGAAGGTGGTCCGCAGTATTTT.

The J gene is TRBJ1-2, the V gene TRBV5-5; 8 nucleotides align to TRBD1. Germline CDR1 is SGHKS and CDR2 is YYEKEE (reference sequence). Unmatched junction bases numbered 5, after V lost 3 bases and J lost 4 bases. CDR3 length: 14 amino acids. CDR3 bases: TGTGCCAGCAGCTCTAGGACAGGGAGCTATGGCTACACCTTC. This translates into CASSSRTGSYGYTF.

Regarding this clonotype: Just one base apart from a much larger clone, this may be a read error. The chain is built from TRBV5-1 and TRBJ1-1; maybe TRBD1 (5 bases). The length of the CDR3 is 18 residues. Germline-derived CDR1 and CDR2 are SGHRS and YFSETQ. For the CDR3, the DNA is TGCGGCAGCAGCTTGTCCCCCCCGGTGCAGGGTTTGCACACTGAAGCTTTCTTT. It yields the protein CGSSLSPPVQGLHTEAFF.

This clonotype occurred a few times. The chain carries TRBV20-1 and TRBJ2-3; 14 nucleotides match TRBD2. CDR1 DFQATT and CDR2 SNEGSKA come from the germline V gene (reference sequence). CDR3 length: 18 residues. V trimming: 6 bases; J trimming: 3 bases; junction bases outside the gene matches: 14. The CDR3 region is CSAFNLRTSGGITDTQYF. The CDR3 DNA is TGCAGTGCCTTCAACCTCAGGACTAGCGGGGGGATTACAGATACGCAGTATTTT.

The sample holds a few counts of this clonotype. The J gene is TRBJ1-1, the V gene TRBV2; no definite D call. Trimming pared 2 bases from V and 11 bases from J, leaving 18 bases between. Germline CDR1 is SNHLY and CDR2 is FYNNEI. The CDR3 sequence is 14 residues long. CDR3 coding DNA: TGTGCCAGCAGTGAATCCTCAGCCCCCGTGCGGGCTTTCTTT. Protein: CASSESSAPVRAFF.

In this sample, this clonotype is large (0.1 to 1%). The chain uses TRBV6-1 and TRBJ2-7, with D maybe TRBD1 (6 bases). This CDR3 region has 15 residues. Per the germline V gene, CDR1 is MNHNS and CDR2 is SASEGT. The ends were cut back, 6 bases at V and 3 bases at J, with 18 bases in the middle. The CDR3, as DNA: TGTGCCAGCAGACCTGGGGTAGGCAGGGGCTACGAGCAGTACTTC. As protein: CASRPGVGRGYEQYF.

CDR3 DNA: TGTGCCAGCAGTTACGTCATCTCGACCTACGAGCAGTACTTC. This sequence encodes CASSYVISTYEQYF. V gene TRBV6-5 combines with J gene TRBJ2-7; D is ambiguous. The V gene's germline CDR1 is MNHEY and CDR2 SVGAGI. CDR3 length: 14 residues. Trimming removed 2 bases from V and 2 bases from J, with 10 bases in between.

V usage is TRBV29-1 and J usage is TRBJ2-1, with a tentative D call TRBD1 (5 bases). This CDR3 comprises 13 residues. Germline V gene data show CDR1 as SQVTM and CDR2 as ANQGSEA. The V gene lost 4 bases and the J gene lost 6 bases, with 13 bases spanning the gap. CDR3 DNA sequence: TGCAGCGTTGGGGTTGGCAGGGCCAATGAGCAGTTCTTC. Amino acids: CSVGVGRANEQFF.

This chain joins TRBV7-2 and TRBJ1-3; D uncertain. The V and J ends lost 2 bases and 2 bases respectively, with 10 bases between them. CDR3 length: 15 amino acids. Per the germline V gene, CDR1 is SGHTA and CDR2 is FQGNSA. The DNA for the CDR3 is TGTGCCAGCAGCTTAAGGCTAGGGACTGGAAACACCATATATTTT. It yields the protein CASSLRLGTGNTIYF.

The genes are TRBV15 and TRBJ1-4, with 8 bases aligning to TRBD1. V lost 3 bases to trimming and J lost 7 bases; unmatched junction nucleotides: 4. Germline CDR1 is LNHNV and CDR2 is YYDKDF (reference sequence). The CDR3 extends over 14 amino acids. The CDR3 here is CATSSPGQGEKLFF. The CDR3 DNA follows: TGTGCCACCAGCAGTCCAGGACAGGGTGAAAAACTGTTTTTT.

This clonotype appeared once. This chain joins TRBV5-4 and TRBJ1-2, with D unresolved. V was shortened by 1 base and J by 8 bases, with 18 bases between the two germline ends. This CDR3 contains 15 residues. From germline, CDR1 is SGHNT and CDR2 YYREEE (reference sequence). The CDR3 DNA follows: TGTGCCAGCAGCTTGAAGGTGGCCCTAGAGGGAGGCTACACCTTC. This sequence encodes CASSLKVALEGGYTF.